These 21 T cell receptor beta chains originate from one sample sequenced in a study of identical twins. TCRdb re-called the 5' RACE reads through MiXCR, storing one row per CDR3 protein. The table has about 330,000 distinct CDR3 sequences, roughly 12% seen once; the top ten hold around 6.9%. The same specimen was also included in a second study, on yellow fever vaccine responses in identical twins.

The sequencing sample was made of CD8+ T cells sorted from blood. Receptor source: a woman younger than 35 in good health.

This clonotype came up a few times. The chain recombines TRBV4-1 with TRBJ1-3; 8 nucleotides line up with TRBD1. The CDR3 covers 16 residues. Germline CDR1 reads MGHRA; CDR2 reads YSYEKL. J was trimmed by 1 base and V by 4 bases; bases with no gene match: 6. The CDR3 sequence: CASSPTGVVSGNTIYF. Written as DNA, the CDR3 is TGCGCCAGCAGCCCGACAGGGGTTGTTTCTGGAAACACCATATATTTT.

The rearrangement links TRBV6-1 to TRBJ2-2; tentatively, D is TRBD1 (5 bases). Germline V gene sequence: CDR1 MNHNS, CDR2 SASEGT. The CDR3 consists of 18 residues. Trimming shortened V by 8 bases and J by 0 bases, and 22 bases separated the two germline ends. In DNA form, the CDR3 reads TGTGCCAGCCAACAAATGCTTATGGCAGGGCCGAACACCGGGGAGCTGTTTTTT. Translated: CASQQMLMAGPNTGELFF.

The sample holds many counts of this clonotype. The gene calls are TRBV11-2 and TRBJ2-5; the D is unclear. CDR1 is SGHAT and CDR2 is FQNNGV in the germline V gene. This CDR3 region has 15 residues. V was clipped by 5 bases and J by 2 bases, with 15 bases between them. CDR3 sequence: CASSTRQSYQETQYF. CDR3 nucleotides: TGTGCCAGCAGCACCCGCCAGTCGTATCAAGAGACCCAGTACTTC.

This clonotype was seen only a few times. The CDR3 loop reads CASSEGSGGSHEQFF. The CDR3 coding sequence is TGTGCCAGCAGTGAAGGTAGCGGGGGCAGTCATGAGCAGTTCTTC. V gene TRBV6-1 combines with J gene TRBJ2-1; 9 nucleotides align to TRBD2. This CDR3 has 15 residues. Losses at the gene ends were 1 base for V and 8 bases for J; bases not matched to a gene: 6. The germline gives CDR1 MNHNS, CDR2 SASEGT.

The chain combines TRBV19 with TRBJ1-5; D uncertain. With 1 base removed from V and 5 bases from J, the gap between germline ends came to 6 bases. This CDR3 comprises 13 residues. CDR1 and CDR2 from the germline V gene are LNHDA and SQIVND (reference sequence). The CDR3 DNA reads TGTGCCAGTAGTATAGCCGGCCATCAGCCCCAGCATTTT. Protein: CASSIAGHQPQHF. Filled out from reference TRBV19 and TRBJ1-5, the complete variable domain reads DGGITQSPKYLFRKEGQNVTLSCEQNLNHDAMYWYRQDPGQGLRLIYYSQIVNDFQKGDIAEGYSVSREKKESFPLTVTSAQKNPTAFYLCASSIAGHQPQHFGDGTRLSIL.

This clonotype was seen ten or more times. The chain couples TRBV12-3 or TRBV12-4 to TRBJ1-2; maybe TRBD1 (5 bases). This CDR3 contains 12 residues. Trimming pared 3 bases from V and 6 bases from J, leaving 8 bases between. CDR3: CASSFLGDGYTF. The CDR3, as DNA: TGTGCCAGCAGTTTCCTGGGGGATGGCTACACCTTC.

This clonotype was seen a handful of times. The chain links TRBV27 to TRBJ1-5; 7 positions agree with TRBD1. The CDR3 runs 14 residues. Looked up from germline, CDR1 is MNHEY and CDR2 is SMNVEV (reference sequence). V dropped 6 bases and J dropped 6; count of bases not matched to a gene: 8. CDR3 bases: TGTGCCAGCAGCGACAGGGTCCAGGGTCAGCCCCAGCATTTT. It is translated as CASSDRVQGQPQHF.

This clonotype has only a few counts. V and J are TRBV5-5 and TRBJ2-3, with D hard to call. The CDR3 runs to 13 residues. The V and J ends lost 4 bases and 3 bases respectively, with 9 bases between them. Germline V CDR1 and CDR2: SGHKS, YYEKEE (reference sequence). CDR3 nucleotides: TGTGCCAGCAGCGCGGACCGGACAGATACGCAGTATTTT. Protein product: CASSADRTDTQYF.

This chain links TRBV20-1 with TRBJ2-2, with 9 bases aligning to TRBD1. Germline V gene sequence: CDR1 DFQATT, CDR2 SNEGSKA (reference sequence). V dropped 6 bases and J dropped 5; count of bases not matched to a gene: 7. This CDR3 is 14 amino acids long. The DNA for the CDR3 is TGCAGTGCGAACGACAGGGGGGGGACCGGGGAGCTGTTTTTT. Protein sequence: CSANDRGGTGELFF.

The V call is TRBV5-1, the J call TRBJ2-5; D is unresolved. Germline lookup yields CDR1 SGHRS and CDR2 YFSETQ. The length of the CDR3 is 16 residues. V was pared by 0 bases and J by 1 base, with 13 bases between. CDR3 DNA sequence: TGCGCCAGCAGCTTGGCCAGTGGCAGATCCCAAGAGACCCAGTACTTC. Its translation is CASSLASGRSQETQYF.

This clonotype was recorded a few times. This chain joins TRBV6-5 and TRBJ1-2, with TRBD1 identical over 8 bases. V dropped 2 bases and J dropped 4; count of bases not matched to a gene: 6. The CDR3 is 15 amino acids. From germline, CDR1 is MNHEY and CDR2 SVGAGI. The CDR3 DNA sequence: TGTGCCAGCAGTTACGACCAGGGGGCTTTCTATGGCTACACCTTC. The encoded protein is CASSYDQGAFYGYTF.

This clonotype occurred many times. The chain is built from TRBV5-1 and TRBJ2-1; TRBD2 matches 7 bases. V trimming: 1 base; J trimming: 6 bases; junction bases outside the gene matches: 19. CDR1 and CDR2 (germline): SGHRS, YFSETQ. The CDR3 sequence is 19 residues long. CDR3 DNA: TGCGCCAGCAGCTTGTACCTTCCCGCGGGAGTTTCGAGGGGCAATGAGCAGTTCTTC. It translates to CASSLYLPAGVSRGNEQFF.

In this sample, this clonotype turned up a few times. This sequence joins TRBV28 and TRBJ2-3, with D possibly matching TRBD1 (7 bases). Germline V gene data show CDR1 as MDHEN and CDR2 as SYDVKM. CDR3 length: 16 amino acids. Trimming took 1 base from V and 4 from J, leaving 15 bases between them. CDR3 in DNA: TGTGCCAGCAGTTTATTCCTTACCAGGGGGGCAGATACGCAGTATTTT. It encodes CASSLFLTRGADTQYF.

This clonotype was seen more than once but under ten times. This chain uses TRBV7-9 with TRBJ1-2, with D perhaps matching TRBD1 (5 bases). V shed 3 bases and J shed 8 bases, with 10 bases lying between them. This CDR3 is 12 amino acids long. Germline V CDR1 and CDR2: SEHNR, FQNEAQ (reference sequence). The CDR3 DNA sequence: TGTGCCAGCAGCTTCGCCCGGGACGGCTACACCTTC. Translated, it gives CASSFARDGYTF. The full variable domain, with the rest looked up from reference TRBV7-9 and TRBJ1-2, is DTGVSQNPRHKITKRGQNVTFRCDPISEHNRLYWYRQTLGQGPEFLTYFQNEAQLEKSRLLSDRFSAERPKGSFSTLEIQRTEQGDSAMYLCASSFARDGYTFGSGTRLTVV.

There are a few counts of this clonotype. The V gene is TRBV11-2, the J gene TRBJ2-5; D not resolved. Trimming removed 6 bases at V and 1 base at J, with 15 bases between. CDR1 and CDR2 (germline): SGHAT, FQNNGV. The CDR3 contains 15 residues. For the CDR3, the DNA is TGTGCCAGCAGTTCCCCCAGTCCGGTCCAAGAGACCCAGTACTTC. This encodes CASSSPSPVQETQYF.

There are a few counts of this clonotype. The V call is TRBV7-2, the J call TRBJ2-7; 14 bases match TRBD2. Germline-derived CDR1 and CDR2 are SGHTA and FQGNSA. J was trimmed by 5 bases and V by 4 bases; bases with no gene match: 7. The CDR3 is made up of 16 amino acids. The CDR3 reads CASSSGTSGSLDEQYF. The CDR3 nucleotides read TGTGCCAGCAGCTCGGGGACTAGCGGGAGTTTGGACGAGCAGTACTTC.

This chain links TRBV11-3 with TRBJ2-5; D gene unclear. Germline-derived CDR1 and CDR2 are SGHNT and YENEEA. The CDR3 has 15 amino acids. The V and J ends lost 4 bases and 1 base respectively, with 13 bases between them. The CDR3 loop is CASSSLWRSQETQYF. In nucleotides, the CDR3 is TGTGCCAGCAGCTCTCTATGGCGGAGCCAAGAGACCCAGTACTTC.

This clonotype showed up just a few times. The chain combines TRBV7-8 with TRBJ2-3; D might be TRBD1 or TRBD2, each matching 5 bases. CDR1 SGHVS and CDR2 FQNEAQ come from the germline V gene. The V gene lost 4 bases and the J gene lost 5 bases, with 22 bases spanning the gap. The CDR3 is 17 amino acids. The DNA for the CDR3 is TGTGCCAGCAGCTCATCCACCGGGGCCTTTTTGAGAGATACGCAGTATTTT. Its translation is CASSSSTGAFLRDTQYF.

This clonotype was observed a few times. This chain joins TRBV20-1 and TRBJ2-1, with D possibly matching TRBD2 (5 bases). The germline V and J ends were trimmed by 1 base and 8 bases, with 12 bases remaining between them. The CDR3 sequence is 13 residues long. Germline-derived CDR1 and CDR2 are DFQATT and SNEGSKA (reference sequence). In nucleotides, the CDR3 is TGCAGTGCTAGAGCGGTGGCGGAGGATGAGCAGTTCTTC. Protein sequence: CSARAVAEDEQFF.

This clonotype was counted only a few times. V gene TRBV5-1 combines with J gene TRBJ2-1; 12 nucleotides agree with TRBD2. Germline loops: CDR1 SGHRS, CDR2 YFSETQ. Trimming took 4 bases from V and 15 from J; bases not matched to a gene: 14. CDR3 length: 15 residues. The chain's CDR3 is CASSPGTSGSGGRFF. In DNA, the CDR3 is TGCGCCAGCAGCCCGGGGACTAGCGGGTCCGGAGGGCGGTTCTTC.

This chain links TRBV10-2 with TRBJ1-1, with D perhaps TRBD1 (5 bases). The CDR3 is made up of 13 amino acids. Germline CDR1 and CDR2: WSHSY and SAAADI. V was cut by 10 bases and J by 0 bases, with 12 bases left in between. This chain's CDR3 is CATLDSMNTEAFF. As DNA, the CDR3 is TGCGCCACCCTTGACAGTATGAACACTGAAGCTTTCTTT.